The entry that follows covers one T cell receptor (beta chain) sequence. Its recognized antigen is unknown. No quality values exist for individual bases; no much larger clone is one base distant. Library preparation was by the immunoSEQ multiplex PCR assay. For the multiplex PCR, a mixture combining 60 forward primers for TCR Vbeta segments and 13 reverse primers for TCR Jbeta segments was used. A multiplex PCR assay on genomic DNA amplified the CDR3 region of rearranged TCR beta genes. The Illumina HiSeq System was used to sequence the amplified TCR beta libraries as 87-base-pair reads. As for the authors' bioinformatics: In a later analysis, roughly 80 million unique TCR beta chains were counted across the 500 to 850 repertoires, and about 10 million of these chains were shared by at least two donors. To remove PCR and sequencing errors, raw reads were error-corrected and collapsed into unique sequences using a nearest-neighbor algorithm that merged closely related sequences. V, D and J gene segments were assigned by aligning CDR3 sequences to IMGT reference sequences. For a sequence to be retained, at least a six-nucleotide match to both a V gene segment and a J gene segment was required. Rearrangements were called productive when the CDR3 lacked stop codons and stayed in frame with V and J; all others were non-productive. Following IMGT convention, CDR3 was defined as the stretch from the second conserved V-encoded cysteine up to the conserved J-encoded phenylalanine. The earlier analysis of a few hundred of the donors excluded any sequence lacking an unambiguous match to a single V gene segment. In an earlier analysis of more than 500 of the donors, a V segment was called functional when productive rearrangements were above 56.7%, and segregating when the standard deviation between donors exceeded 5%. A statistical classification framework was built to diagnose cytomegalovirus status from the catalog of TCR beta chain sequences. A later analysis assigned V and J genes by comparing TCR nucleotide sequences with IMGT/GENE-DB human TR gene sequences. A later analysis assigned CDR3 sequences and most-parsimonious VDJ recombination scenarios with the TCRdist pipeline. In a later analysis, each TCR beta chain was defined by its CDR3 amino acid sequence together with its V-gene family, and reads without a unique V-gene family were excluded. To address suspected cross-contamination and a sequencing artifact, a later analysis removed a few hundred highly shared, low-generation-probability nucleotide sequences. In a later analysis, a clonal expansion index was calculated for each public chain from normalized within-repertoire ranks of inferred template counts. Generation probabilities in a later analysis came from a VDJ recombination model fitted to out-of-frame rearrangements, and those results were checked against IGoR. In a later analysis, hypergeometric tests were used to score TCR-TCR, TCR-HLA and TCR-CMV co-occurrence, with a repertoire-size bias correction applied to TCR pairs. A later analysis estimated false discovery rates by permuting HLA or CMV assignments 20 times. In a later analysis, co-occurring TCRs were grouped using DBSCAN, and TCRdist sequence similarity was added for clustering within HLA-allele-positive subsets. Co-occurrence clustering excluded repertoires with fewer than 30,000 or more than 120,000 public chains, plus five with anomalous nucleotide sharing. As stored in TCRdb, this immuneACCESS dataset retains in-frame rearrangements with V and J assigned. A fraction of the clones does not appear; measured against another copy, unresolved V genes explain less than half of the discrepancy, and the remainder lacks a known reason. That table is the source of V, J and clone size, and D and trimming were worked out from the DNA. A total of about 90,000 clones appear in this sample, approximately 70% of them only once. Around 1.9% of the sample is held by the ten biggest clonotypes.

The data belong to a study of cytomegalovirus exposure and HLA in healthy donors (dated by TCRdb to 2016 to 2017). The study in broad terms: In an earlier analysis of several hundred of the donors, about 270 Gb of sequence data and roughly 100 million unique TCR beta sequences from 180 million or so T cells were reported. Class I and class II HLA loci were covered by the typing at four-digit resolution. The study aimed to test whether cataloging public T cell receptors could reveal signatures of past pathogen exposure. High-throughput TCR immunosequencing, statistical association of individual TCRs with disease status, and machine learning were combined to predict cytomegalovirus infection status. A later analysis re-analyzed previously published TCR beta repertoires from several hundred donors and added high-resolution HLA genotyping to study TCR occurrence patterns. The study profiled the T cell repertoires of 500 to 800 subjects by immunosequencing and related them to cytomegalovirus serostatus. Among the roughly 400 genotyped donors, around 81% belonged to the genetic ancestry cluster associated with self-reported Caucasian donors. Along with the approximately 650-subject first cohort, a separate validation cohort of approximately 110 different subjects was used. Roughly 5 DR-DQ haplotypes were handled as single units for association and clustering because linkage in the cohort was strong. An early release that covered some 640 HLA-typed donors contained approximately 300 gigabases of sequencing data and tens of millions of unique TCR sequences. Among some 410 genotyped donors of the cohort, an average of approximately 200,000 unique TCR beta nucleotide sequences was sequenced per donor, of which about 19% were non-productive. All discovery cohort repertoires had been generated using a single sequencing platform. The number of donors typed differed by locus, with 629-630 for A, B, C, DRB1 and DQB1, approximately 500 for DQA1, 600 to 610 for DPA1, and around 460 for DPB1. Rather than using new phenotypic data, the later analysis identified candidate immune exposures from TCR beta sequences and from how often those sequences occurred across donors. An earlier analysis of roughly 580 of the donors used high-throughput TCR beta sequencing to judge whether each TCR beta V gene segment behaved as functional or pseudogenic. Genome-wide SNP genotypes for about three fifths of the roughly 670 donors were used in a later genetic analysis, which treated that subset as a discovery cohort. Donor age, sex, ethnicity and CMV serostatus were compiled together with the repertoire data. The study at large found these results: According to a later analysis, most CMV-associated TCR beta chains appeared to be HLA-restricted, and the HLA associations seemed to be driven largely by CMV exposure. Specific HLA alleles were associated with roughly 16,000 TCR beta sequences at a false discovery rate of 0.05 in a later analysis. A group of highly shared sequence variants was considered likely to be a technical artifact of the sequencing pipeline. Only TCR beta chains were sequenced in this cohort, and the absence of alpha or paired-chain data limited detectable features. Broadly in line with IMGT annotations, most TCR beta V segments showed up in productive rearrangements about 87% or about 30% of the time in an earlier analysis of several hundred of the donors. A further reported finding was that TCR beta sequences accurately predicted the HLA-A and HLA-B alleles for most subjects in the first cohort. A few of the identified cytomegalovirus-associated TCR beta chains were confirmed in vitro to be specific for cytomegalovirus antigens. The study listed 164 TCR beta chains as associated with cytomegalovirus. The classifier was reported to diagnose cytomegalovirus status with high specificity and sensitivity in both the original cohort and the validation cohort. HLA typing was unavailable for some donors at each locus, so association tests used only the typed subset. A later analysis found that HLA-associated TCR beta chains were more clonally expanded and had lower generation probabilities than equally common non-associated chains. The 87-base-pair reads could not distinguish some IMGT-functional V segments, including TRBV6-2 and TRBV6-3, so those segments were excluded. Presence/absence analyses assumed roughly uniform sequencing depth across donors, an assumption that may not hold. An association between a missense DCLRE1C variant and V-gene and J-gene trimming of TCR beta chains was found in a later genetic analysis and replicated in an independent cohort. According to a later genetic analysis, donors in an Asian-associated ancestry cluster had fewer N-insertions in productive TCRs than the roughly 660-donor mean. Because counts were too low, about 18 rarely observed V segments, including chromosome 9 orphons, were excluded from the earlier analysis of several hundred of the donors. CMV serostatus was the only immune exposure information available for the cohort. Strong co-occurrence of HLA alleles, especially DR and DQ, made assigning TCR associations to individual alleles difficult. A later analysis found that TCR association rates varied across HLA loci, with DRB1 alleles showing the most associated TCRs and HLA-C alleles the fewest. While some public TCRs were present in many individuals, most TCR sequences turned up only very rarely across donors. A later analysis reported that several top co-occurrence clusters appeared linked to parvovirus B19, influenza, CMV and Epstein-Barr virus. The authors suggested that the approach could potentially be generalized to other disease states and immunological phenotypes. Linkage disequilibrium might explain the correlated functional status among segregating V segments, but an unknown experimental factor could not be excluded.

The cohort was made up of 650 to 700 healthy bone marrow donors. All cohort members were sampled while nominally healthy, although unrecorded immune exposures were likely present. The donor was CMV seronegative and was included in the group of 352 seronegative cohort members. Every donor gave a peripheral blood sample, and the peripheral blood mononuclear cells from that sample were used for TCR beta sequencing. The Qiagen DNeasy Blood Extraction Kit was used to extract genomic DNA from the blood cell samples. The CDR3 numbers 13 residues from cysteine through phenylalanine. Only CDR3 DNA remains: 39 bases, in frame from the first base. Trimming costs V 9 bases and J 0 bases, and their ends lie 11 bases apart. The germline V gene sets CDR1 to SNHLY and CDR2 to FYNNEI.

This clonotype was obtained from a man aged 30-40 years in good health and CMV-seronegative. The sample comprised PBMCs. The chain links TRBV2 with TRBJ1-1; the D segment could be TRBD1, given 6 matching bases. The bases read TGTGCCAGTACAGGGTACATGAACACTGAAGCTTTCTTT. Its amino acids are CASTGYMNTEAFF.